This T cell receptor (beta chain) was observed in a study of blood T cell repertoires in COVID-19. The V end was cut by 0 bases, the J end by 4 bases, with 18 bases between. Germline CDR1 reads SGHDN; CDR2 reads FVKESK. The length of the CDR3 is 17 residues. Produced via immunoSEQ multiplex PCR; TCRdb's table is partial and in-frame only. The sample carries 200,000 to 300,000 clones, just under 85% recorded once. The receptor comes from a man aged 45-65 years with acute or convalescent COVID-19. The sample taken for sequencing was peripheral blood. This chain uses TRBV14 with TRBJ1-2; D remains ambiguous. CDR3: CASSQDWGASRAYGYTF. The CDR3 bases are TGTGCCAGCAGCCAAGATTGGGGTGCGTCGAGGGCCTATGGCTACACCTTC.